The TCR beta chain described here comes from a study of glioma-infiltrating T cells. The iRepertoire nested amplicon-rescue multiplex PCR amplified TCR alpha and beta CDR3s from RNA. One entry per CDR3 protein, called by TCRdb with MiXCR from the multiplex PCR reads. The sample includes about 410,000 distinct CDR3 sequences, around 45% of them seen just once. Germline CDR1 is LGHNA and CDR2 is YSLEER. This CDR3 spans 16 amino acids. V shed 1 base and J shed 2 bases, with 14 bases lying between them. The V and J genes are TRBV4-3 and TRBJ2-5; D gene uncertain. The TCR sequence derives from a human donor with low-grade glioma or glioblastoma, undergoing nonglioma brain surgery, or in good health (not recorded which). Sequencing input: glioma tissue, nonneoplastic brain tissue, or PBMCs (not recorded which). As DNA, the CDR3 is TGCGCCAGCAGCCAAGGGGCCCGACGCACTCAAGAGACCCAGTACTTC. This gives the protein CASSQGARRTQETQYF.